This T cell receptor beta chain was captured in a study of blood T cell repertoires in COVID-19. Study-level background: Some COVID-19 samples were acute and others convalescent; all came from the United States, Italy and Spain. The analysed material was cDNA or gDNA that came from T cells, B-cell-depleted T cells, or PBMCs.

The CDR3 sequence is 17 residues long. CDR1 and CDR2 (germline): SGHVS, FNYEAQ. Trimming cost V 5 bases and J 8 bases; bases outside gene matches: 14. As handled by the study authors: The assay estimated nucleated cells by amplifying reference gene primers. Here immunoSEQ multiplex PCR was the method, and the copy in TCRdb shows in-frame clones only, minus some. V and J calls and clone size come straight from that table; D and trimming were deduced from the DNA. This sample has 200,000 to 250,000 clones, with less than 85% found just once. This chain joins TRBV7-6 and TRBJ1-4; TRBD1 agrees at 10 bases. Sequenced material: peripheral blood. The clonotype was recovered from a woman in her 70s with acute or convalescent COVID-19. The DNA for the CDR3 is TGTGCCAGCAGCCTCCTCCCCCTTGGGACAGGGGAGGAAAAACTGTTTTTT. Amino acids: CASSLLPLGTGEEKLFF.